The text below deals with one TCR beta chain. Its matching antigen is unknown. What was amplified from RNA transcripts were TCR beta CDR3 regions. RT-PCR in the first round (using the HTBI primer set) targeted the TCR CDR3. Each CDR3 protein gets one entry after TCRdb re-called the multiplex PCR reads with MiXCR. The repertoire consists of about 680,000 distinct CDR3 sequences, with over 35% occurring once and the leading ten covering around 31%. Each patient was aged 18 to 65 and had newly diagnosed hyperthyroidism of under 2 months' duration. It was uncontrolled infection, other autoimmune disease, pregnancy or lactation that excluded patients. This record belongs to a study of T cells in Graves' hyperthyroidism and ophthalmopathy. General study results and limits: Blood samples included most of the expanded thyroid clonotypes exceeding 0.001. The model predicted ophthalmopathy a median approximately 6.3 months before onset.

The length of the CDR3 is 16 residues. Germline lookup yields CDR1 MNHEY and CDR2 SMNVEV (reference sequence). With 6 bases clipped from V and 6 bases from J, the junction kept 8 bases outside the gene matches. Material for sequencing was blood. V usage is TRBV27 and J usage is TRBJ2-3; the match to TRBD2 covers 14 bases. This clonotype was sampled from a middle-aged woman with Graves' hyperthyroidism. The CDR3, as DNA: TGTGCCAGCAGGGAGACTAGCGGGGGGGCAAAGGATACGCAGTATTTT. Protein product: CASRETSGGAKDTQYF.